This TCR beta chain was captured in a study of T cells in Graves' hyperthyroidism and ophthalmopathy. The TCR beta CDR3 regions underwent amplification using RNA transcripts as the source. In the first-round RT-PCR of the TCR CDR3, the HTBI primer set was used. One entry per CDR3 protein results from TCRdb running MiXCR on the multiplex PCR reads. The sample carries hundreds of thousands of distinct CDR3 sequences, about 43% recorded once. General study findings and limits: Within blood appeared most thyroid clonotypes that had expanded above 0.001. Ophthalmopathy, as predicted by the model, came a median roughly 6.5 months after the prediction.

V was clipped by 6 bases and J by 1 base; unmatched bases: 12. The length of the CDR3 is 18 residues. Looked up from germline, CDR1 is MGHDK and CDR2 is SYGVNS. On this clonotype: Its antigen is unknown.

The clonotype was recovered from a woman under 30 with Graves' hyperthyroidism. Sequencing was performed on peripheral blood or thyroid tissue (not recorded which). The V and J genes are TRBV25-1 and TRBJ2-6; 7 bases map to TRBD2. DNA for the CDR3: TGTGCCAGCAGACAACCCAGGGCTAGCGGTTCTGGGGCCAACGTCCTGACTTTC. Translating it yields CASRQPRASGSGANVLTF.